This TCR beta chain derives from a study of T cell clonotyping in hematopoietic cell transplantation. Study-level information: Pretransplant recipient samples were taken after cytoreduction. Points from the study as a whole: Few recipient clonotypes overlapped donors; over 95% were de novo at given depth. Broader posttransplant TCR repertoire diversity was predicted by graft donor and pretransplant recipient Inverse Simpson Index values.

Trimming took 8 bases from V and 4 from J, leaving 12 bases between them. Germline lookup yields CDR1 MRHNA and CDR2 SNTAGT. This CDR3 spans 14 amino acids. Produced via immunoSEQ multiplex PCR; TCRdb's table is partial and in-frame only. The sample has roughly 30,000 clones, around three quarters seen once. Time point given: recipient sample about 28 days before transplant, after cytoreduction. Blood collection times were about day -28 and days 30, 100, 180 posttransplant. Turning to this clone: Its antigen is currently unknown.

Material: peripheral blood mononuclear cells, obtained before stem cell transplant. This chain links TRBV6-4 with TRBJ1-6; possibly TRBD1 for D (6 bases). This clonotype was obtained from a woman aged 25-40 years with chronic myeloid leukemia. Some clones in this sample may be carry-over from other donors' samples. The CDR3 protein is CASSWDKYNSPLHF. CDR3 bases: TGTGCCAGCTCCTGGGACAAGTATAATTCACCCCTCCACTTT.